The rows below give T cell receptor beta chains drawn from one sample of a study of T cells in Graves' hyperthyroidism and ophthalmopathy. In TCRdb, the multiplex PCR reads were re-called with MiXCR into one record per CDR3 protein. Here the sample spans some 180,000 distinct CDR3 sequences, over 15% being singletons. Sequencing was carried out using blood. Receptor source: a woman aged 45-65 years with Graves' hyperthyroidism. The CDR3 runs from the conserved cysteine through the conserved F or W. Each record gives: D gene, J gene, clone size, V gene, CDR3 DNA, CDR3 protein. The D gene is left open where the match is weak. Rows give clone size only sometimes, using once, few, many, or a class for an expanded clone.

>TRBD1|TRBJ1-1|.|TRBV4-1
TGCGCCAGCAGCCAAGGGACAGGGATGAACACTGAAGCTTTCTTT
CASSQGTGMNTEAFF
>.|TRBJ2-1|many|TRBV7-9
TGTGCCAGCAGCCCTCCCAGCCCAATCGGGAAAATGCTGTTCTTC
CASSPPSPIGKMLFF
>.|TRBJ2-1|many|TRBV12-5
TGTGCTAGTGCCCGGACCGCGGGTGAGCAGTTCTTC
CASARTAGEQFF
>TRBD1|TRBJ2-1|.|TRBV7-3
TGTGCCAGCAGCTTAGGACAGGTTGCTAATGAGCAGTTCTTC
CASSLGQVANEQFF
>.|TRBJ1-2|many|TRBV20-1
TGCAGTGCTATGGGGGGATATGGCTACACCTTC
CSAMGGYGYTF
>.|TRBJ2-7|many|TRBV7-9
TGTGCCAGCAGCCCACAGGGGAGGGGGTACGAGCAGTACTTC
CASSPQGRGYEQYF
>.|TRBJ1-5|few|TRBV27
TGTGCCAGCAGTTTATTTTCGAATCAGCCCCAGCATTTT
CASSLFSNQPQHF
>.|TRBJ2-1|many|TRBV5-6
TGTGCCAGCAGCCCTGGCTTCGGTAAGAGTAGTAGTGAGCAGTTCTTC
CASSPGFGKSSSEQFF
>.|TRBJ2-2|.|TRBV5-1
TGCGCCAGCAAATCCCAGGGGGGGGAGCTGTTTTTT
CASKSQGGELFF
>.|TRBJ1-2|.|TRBV5-6
TGTGCCAGCAGCCTACTACAGGGTAACTATGGCTACACCTTC
CASSLLQGNYGYTF
>.|TRBJ1-2|.|TRBV11-1
TGTGCCAGCAGCAGGGGACTGTTGAACTATGGCTACACCTTC
CASSRGLLNYGYTF
>TRBD1|TRBJ1-1|many|TRBV6-1
TGTGCCAGCAGTTTGTCAGGGGGCGCCAACACTGAAGCTTTCTTT
CASSLSGGANTEAFF
>TRBD1|TRBJ1-2|many|TRBV7-9
TGTGCCAGCAGCTTCAGCGAGGGGGCCTATGGCTACACCTTC
CASSFSEGAYGYTF
>TRBD1|TRBJ1-1|many|TRBV27
TGTGCCAGCAGTCAGACGACAGGGGGCTCAAGTGAAGCTTTCTTT
CASSQTTGGSSEAFF
>.|TRBJ2-1|many|TRBV2
TGTGCCAGCATTTCCGGGGCTAGAAGACAGGAGCAGTTCTTC
CASISGARRQEQFF
>.|TRBJ1-6|many|TRBV5-5
TGTGCCAGCAGCTTGGGGGTTAGAGGCAATTCACCCCTCCACTTT
CASSLGVRGNSPLHF
>TRBD2|TRBJ2-3|many|TRBV15
TGTGCCACCAGCGAGACTAGCGGGGGGGCAGATACGCAGTATTTT
CATSETSGGADTQYF
>.|TRBJ2-7|many|TRBV27
TGTGCCTCTTTGGACCTTGGAACCACCTACGAGCAGTACTTC
CASLDLGTTYEQYF
>.|TRBJ2-5|few|TRBV7-9
TGTGCCAGCAGCCTTACATCGCCAGAGACCCAGTACTTC
CASSLTSPETQYF
>.|TRBJ2-7|many|TRBV9
TGTGCCAGCAGCGCGCAAGGAGACGCCTACGAGCAGTACTTC
CASSAQGDAYEQYF
>TRBD1|TRBJ1-4|few|TRBV5-8
TGTGCCAGCAGCTTAACCGGGACAGGGGAAAAACTGTTTTTT
CASSLTGTGEKLFF
>.|TRBJ1-1|many|TRBV7-7
TGTGCTAGCAGCTTAGTTCCCCAGAGTGAAGCTTTCTTT
CASSLVPQSEAFF
>.|TRBJ2-2|many|TRBV11-3
TGTGCCAGCAGCTTCTCCCGGGGGAACACCGGGGAGCTGTTTTTT
CASSFSRGNTGELFF
>.|TRBJ1-2|many|TRBV2
TGTGCCAGCAGTAGTCAGGGGAGCTATGGCTACACCTTC
CASSSQGSYGYTF
>TRBD1|TRBJ2-2|many|TRBV27
TGTGCCAGCAGTCTTACCGGGACAGGGTACACCGGGGAGCTGTTTTTT
CASSLTGTGYTGELFF
>TRBD1|TRBJ1-2|.|TRBV5-1
TGCGCCAGCAGCCAGGACAGGGGGCATGGCTACACCTTC
CASSQDRGHGYTF
>TRBD2|TRBJ2-2|many|TRBV4-2
TGTGCCAGCAGCCACGCGGGGGGGAGGACCGGGGAGCTGTTTTTT
CASSHAGGRTGELFF
>.|TRBJ1-5|many|TRBV28
TGTGCCAGCAGTTTAGCAGGACCCAGCAATCAGCCCCAGCATTTT
CASSLAGPSNQPQHF
>.|TRBJ1-1|many|TRBV15
TGTGCCACCAGCGATTCAGTGAACACTGAAGCTTTCTTT
CATSDSVNTEAFF
>.|TRBJ1-1|many|TRBV20-1
TGCAGTGCTAGAGGATTAAGGGGCCCGAACACTGAAGCTTTCTTT
CSARGLRGPNTEAFF
>TRBD2|TRBJ2-5|many|TRBV9
TGTGCCAGCAGCGTAGCCCCTGTGGTAGCGGGGGGCGCCCCCCAAGAGACCCAGTACTTC
CASSVAPVVAGGAPQETQYF
>.|TRBJ2-7|many|TRBV18
TGTGCCAGCTCACCCCGGTATGCAGGCTCCTACGAGCAGTACTTC
CASSPRYAGSYEQYF
>.|TRBJ1-4|once|TRBV7-2
TGTGCCAGCAGCTTAATGTGGTTAGGGAAACTGTTTTTT
CASSLMWLGKLFF
>.|TRBJ1-3|many|TRBV2
TGTGCCAGCAGAGGACCGATTAGCTCTGGAAACACCATATATTTT
CASRGPISSGNTIYF
>.|TRBJ1-2|many|TRBV20-1
TGCAGTGCTAGAGATCTGGACAGCAGCATCTATGGCTACACCTTC
CSARDLDSSIYGYTF
>TRBD2|TRBJ2-5|many|TRBV6-1
TGTGCCAGCAGTTACGCGGGGGGCCAAGAGACCCAGTACTTC
CASSYAGGQETQYF
>TRBD1|TRBJ1-4|many|TRBV5-4
TGTGCCAGCAGTTCCGGGACAGGGGTTGGAAAACTGTTTTTT
CASSSGTGVGKLFF
>.|TRBJ1-1|many|TRBV7-2
TGTGCCAGCAGCCGCAGGGACTTTAGAAACACTGAAGCTTTCTTT
CASSRRDFRNTEAFF
>.|TRBJ1-3|.|TRBV7-8
TGTGCCAGCAGCTTATTTCCGAAGATTACAGGGATCGGCGACACCATATATTTT
CASSLFPKITGIGDTIYF
>TRBD1|TRBJ2-1|many|TRBV5-1
TGCGCCAGCAGCTTGGGCACCGGGACAGGGGAGGACAATGAGCAGTTCTTC
CASSLGTGTGEDNEQFF
>.|TRBJ1-6|.|TRBV4-1
TGCGCCAGCAGCCAGGCAGGGGATTCACCCCTCCACTTT
CASSQAGDSPLHF
>TRBD2|TRBJ2-2|once|TRBV11-2
TGTGCCAGCAGCCCCTCCCTAGGAGCGGGGGGCTACATTGGGGAGCTGTTTTTT
CASSPSLGAGGYIGELFF
>.|TRBJ1-5|many|TRBV6-5
TGTGCCAGCAGTTACTCGAAGGGGGGCAGTCAGCCCCAGCATTTT
CASSYSKGGSQPQHF
>TRBD2|TRBJ2-3|few|TRBV5-1
TGCGCCAGCAGCGAGGGACTACGAAGATGGGATACGCAGTATTTT
CASSEGLRRWDTQYF
>TRBD1|TRBJ1-1|.|TRBV12-3/TRBV12-4
TGTGCCAGCAGTTCGGGACAGGGTGTGAACACTGAAGCTTTCTTT
CASSSGQGVNTEAFF
>.|TRBJ2-7|many|TRBV15
TGTGCCACCAGCCGTACACGTTCCTCCTACGAGCAGTACTTC
CATSRTRSSYEQYF
>TRBD2|TRBJ2-1|many|TRBV2
TGTGCCAGCAGTCGGACTAGCGGGAGCAATGAGCAGTTCTTC
CASSRTSGSNEQFF
>TRBD1|TRBJ1-2|many|TRBV7-9
TGTGCCAGCAGCAGGGGACAGCCCTATGGCTACACCTTC
CASSRGQPYGYTF